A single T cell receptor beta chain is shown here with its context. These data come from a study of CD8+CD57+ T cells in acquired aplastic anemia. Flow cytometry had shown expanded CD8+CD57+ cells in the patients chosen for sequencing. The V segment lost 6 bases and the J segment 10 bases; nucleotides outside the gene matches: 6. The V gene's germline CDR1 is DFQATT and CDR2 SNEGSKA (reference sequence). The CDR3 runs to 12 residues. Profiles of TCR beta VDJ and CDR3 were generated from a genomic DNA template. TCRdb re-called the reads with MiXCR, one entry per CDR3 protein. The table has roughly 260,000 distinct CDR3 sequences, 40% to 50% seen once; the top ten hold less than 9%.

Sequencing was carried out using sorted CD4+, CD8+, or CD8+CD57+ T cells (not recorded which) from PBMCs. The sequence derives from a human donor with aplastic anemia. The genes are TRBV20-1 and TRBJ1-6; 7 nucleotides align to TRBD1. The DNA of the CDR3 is TGCAGTGCAGAACAGGGGAACTCACCCCTCCACTTT. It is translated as CSAEQGNSPLHF.